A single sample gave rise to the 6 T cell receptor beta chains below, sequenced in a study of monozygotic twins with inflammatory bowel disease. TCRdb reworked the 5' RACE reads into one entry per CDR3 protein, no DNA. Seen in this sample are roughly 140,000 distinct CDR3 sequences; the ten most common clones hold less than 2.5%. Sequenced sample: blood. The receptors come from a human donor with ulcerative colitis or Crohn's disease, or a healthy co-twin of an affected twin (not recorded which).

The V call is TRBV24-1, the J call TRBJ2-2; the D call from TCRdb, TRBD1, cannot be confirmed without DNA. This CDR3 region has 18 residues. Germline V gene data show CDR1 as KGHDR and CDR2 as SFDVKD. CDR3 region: CATSEPAGTGVFDGELFF.

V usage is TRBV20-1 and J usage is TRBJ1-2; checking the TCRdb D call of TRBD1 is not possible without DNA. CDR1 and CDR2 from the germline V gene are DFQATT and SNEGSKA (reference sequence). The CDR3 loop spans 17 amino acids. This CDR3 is CSARAVTWGQGNYGYTF.

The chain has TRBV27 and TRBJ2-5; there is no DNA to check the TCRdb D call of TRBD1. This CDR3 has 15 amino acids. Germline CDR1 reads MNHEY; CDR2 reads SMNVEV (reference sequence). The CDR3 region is CASRKTRDRQETQYF.

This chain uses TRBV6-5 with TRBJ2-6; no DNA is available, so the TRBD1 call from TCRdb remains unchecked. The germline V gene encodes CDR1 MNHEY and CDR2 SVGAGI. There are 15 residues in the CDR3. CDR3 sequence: CASSWGRSGANVLTF.

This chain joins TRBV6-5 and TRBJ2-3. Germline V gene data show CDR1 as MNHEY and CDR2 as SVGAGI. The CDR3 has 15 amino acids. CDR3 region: CASSYSFGQVYTQYF.

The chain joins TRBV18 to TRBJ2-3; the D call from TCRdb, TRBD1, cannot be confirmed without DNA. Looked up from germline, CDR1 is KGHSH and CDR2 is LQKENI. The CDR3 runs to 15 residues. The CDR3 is CASSPRQGATDTQYF.